Below, 24 T cell receptor beta chains from the same sample are listed, as sequenced in a study of CD8+CD57+ T cells in acquired aplastic anemia. For CDR3 and TCR beta VDJ profiling, genomic DNA was the template used. TCRdb reprocessed the reads with MiXCR, giving one entry per CDR3 protein. The top ten hold around 1.3% of the sample, which has over 250,000 distinct CDR3 sequences, roughly 61% seen once. Sequencing involved patients with CD8+CD57+ cell expansion previously shown by flow cytometry. The specimen was sorted CD4+, CD8+, or CD8+CD57+ T cells (not recorded which) from PBMCs. The receptor source for this set is a human donor with aplastic anemia.

This clonotype was observed at least ten times. This sequence joins TRBV15 and TRBJ2-1; 14 bases match TRBD2. Trimming took 0 bases from V and 0 from J; bases not matched to a gene: 7. The CDR3 extends over 20 amino acids. The germline gives CDR1 LNHNV, CDR2 YYDKDF (reference sequence). CDR3 sequence reads: CATSRDGTSGRWSSYNEQFF. The CDR3 coding sequence is TGTGCCACCAGCAGAGATGGGACTAGCGGGAGATGGAGCTCCTACAATGAGCAGTTCTTC. The whole variable domain, filled in from reference TRBV15 and TRBJ2-1, reads DAMVIQNPRYQVTQFGKPVTLSCSQTLNHNVMYWYQQKSSQAPKLLFHYYDKDFNNEADTPDNFQSRRPNTSFCFLDIRSPGLGDTAMYLCATSRDGTSGRWSSYNEQFFGPGTRLTVL.

The rearrangement uses TRBV10-3 and TRBJ2-7, with D perhaps matching TRBD1 (5 bases). Trimming pared 10 bases from V and 5 bases from J, leaving 21 bases between. CDR1 and CDR2 (germline): ENHRY, SYGVKD. This CDR3 has 14 residues. CDR3 sequence: CATLPHETADEQYF. CDR3 DNA sequence: TGTGCCACCTTGCCTCACGAGACAGCCGACGAGCAGTACTTC.

This clonotype was recorded once. Germline is not matched at one junction end, which may reflect a read error. The chain combines TRBV7-3 with TRBJ2-3; 11 nucleotides align to TRBD2. The CDR3 is made up of 15 amino acids. The germline V gene encodes CDR1 SGHTA and CDR2 FQGTGA. The CDR3 sequence: CASSSVAGGRNTQFF. Written as DNA, the CDR3 is TGCGCCAGCAGCTCCGTAGCGGGGGGGCGAAATACGCAGTTTTTT.

V gene TRBV12-3 or TRBV12-4 combines with J gene TRBJ1-1; perhaps TRBD1 as D (5 bases). The CDR3 contains 15 residues. V gave up 3 bases and J gave up 1 base, with 12 bases separating them. The CDR3 here is CASSLTAGTNTEAFF. The CDR3 nucleotides are TGTGCCAGCAGTTTGACCGCCGGGACGAACACTGAAGCTTTCTTT.

This clonotype was picked up one time. The chain links TRBV2 to TRBJ2-3; D remains unclear. Germline CDR1 and CDR2: SNHLY and FYNNEI. With 6 bases removed from V and 0 bases from J, the gap between germline ends came to 7 bases. The CDR3 is 13 residues long. CDR3 loop: CASRVGSTDTQYF. CDR3 in DNA: TGTGCCAGCAGGGTGGGGAGCACAGATACGCAGTATTTT.

The genes are TRBV5-6 and TRBJ1-5; perhaps TRBD1 as D (5 bases). The CDR3 extends over 13 amino acids. Trimming took 2 bases from V and 14 from J, leaving 17 bases between them. Germline values: CDR1 SGHDT, CDR2 YYEEEE. The CDR3 here is CASSLGRTSYEHF. The CDR3 DNA follows: TGTGCCAGCAGCTTAGGGAGGACATCCTACGAGCATTTT.

This clonotype was recorded a few times. The rearrangement links TRBV10-2 to TRBJ2-7; D is perhaps TRBD2 (6 bases). CDR1 WSHSY and CDR2 SAAADI come from the germline V gene. The CDR3 runs 12 residues. Trimming left V 8 bases short and J 0 bases short, with 8 bases between. CDR3: CASGTYSYEQYF. The DNA of the CDR3 is TGCGCCAGCGGGACTTACTCCTACGAGCAGTACTTC.

This clonotype was counted between two and nine times. The chain employs TRBV19 and TRBJ1-5; a weak D match, TRBD1 (6 bases). The CDR3 length is 14 residues. V was shortened by 5 bases and J by 4 bases, with 12 bases between the two germline ends. From germline, CDR1 is LNHDA and CDR2 SQIVND (reference sequence). The CDR3 DNA is TGTGCCAGTAGTGGCAGGACAGTAAATCAGCCCCAGCATTTT. It specifies CASSGRTVNQPQHF. Full variable domain (outside the CDR3, taken from reference TRBV19 and TRBJ1-5): DGGITQSPKYLFRKEGQNVTLSCEQNLNHDAMYWYRQDPGQGLRLIYYSQIVNDFQKGDIAEGYSVSREKKESFPLTVTSAQKNPTAFYLCASSGRTVNQPQHFGDGTRLSIL.

The chain combines TRBV7-9 with TRBJ2-3; perhaps D is TRBD1 or TRBD2 (5 bases each). Trimming took off 5 bases at V and 5 bases at J, with 17 bases between the two ends. From germline, CDR1 is SEHNR and CDR2 FQNEAQ (reference sequence). The CDR3 spans 15 residues. CDR3 loop: CASSTDGAGGDTQYF. The CDR3 nucleotides read TGTGCCAGCAGCACGGACGGGGCTGGAGGAGATACGCAGTATTTT.

This sequence joins TRBV7-7 and TRBJ2-3; tentative D call: TRBD2 (6 bases). The CDR3 covers 14 residues. CDR1 and CDR2 from the germline V gene are SSHAT and FNYEAQ (reference sequence). Trimming took 1 base from V and 11 from J, leaving 16 bases between them. Written as DNA, the CDR3 is TGTGCCAGCAGCTTAGGACGCGGGGTCCTTGAGCAGTATTTT. Its protein is CASSLGRGVLEQYF.

V is TRBV5-1 and J is TRBJ1-2; tentatively, D is TRBD1 (5 bases). This CDR3 region has 14 residues. V was cut by 3 bases and J by 4 bases, with 13 bases left in between. The V gene's germline CDR1 is SGHRS and CDR2 YFSETQ. CDR3 loop: CASSSAGISYGYTF. The CDR3 nucleotides are TGCGCCAGCAGCTCCGCAGGGATTTCCTATGGCTACACCTTC.

Many counts were recorded for this clonotype. The rearrangement uses TRBV9 and TRBJ2-1; the match to TRBD2 covers 7 bases. After removal of 1 base from V and 3 bases from J, the junction contained 7 bases not matched to a gene. The CDR3 sequence is 16 residues long. The germline V gene encodes CDR1 SGDLS and CDR2 YYNGEE. The CDR3 DNA reads as TGTGCCAGCAGCGTAAGAGGCGGGAGAATCTACAATGAGCAGTTCTTC. It specifies CASSVRGGRIYNEQFF.

The sample holds many counts of this clonotype. DNA of the CDR3: TGTGCCAGCAGTGAGTTTTGGGGGGCGGATGGCTACACCTTC. It specifies CASSEFWGADGYTF. The chain uses TRBV6-1 and TRBJ1-2, with D possibly TRBD1 on 6 matching bases. Trimming removed 3 bases from V and 6 bases from J, with 14 bases in between. Germline CDR1 MNHNS, CDR2 SASEGT. The CDR3 has 14 residues.

The CDR3 DNA is TGTGCCAGCAGTGACGACGCGGGGAGAGGCTACACCTTC. Protein: CASSDDAGRGYTF. The rearrangement uses TRBV25-1 and TRBJ1-2; D unresolved. V was trimmed by 3 bases and J by 8 bases, leaving 13 bases between them. CDR3 length: 13 amino acids. The germline CDR1 and CDR2 sequences are MGHDK and SYGVNS.

The chain couples TRBV7-3 to TRBJ2-6, with TRBD1 identical over 9 bases. The CDR3 runs to 15 residues. Germline-derived CDR1 and CDR2 are SGHTA and FQGTGA. The J segment lost 6 bases and the V segment lost 9 bases, leaving 9 bases of the junction unmatched. The CDR3 here is CASTTGGSEANVLTF. CDR3 bases: TGTGCCAGTACCACAGGGGGCAGTGAGGCCAACGTCCTGACTTTC.

This rearrangement joins TRBV29-1 to TRBJ2-1, with TRBD2 as a possible D gene (5 bases). The CDR3 runs to 10 residues. Germline V gives CDR1 SQVTM, CDR2 ANQGSEA. Trimming left V 7 bases short and J 7 bases short, with 8 bases between. The CDR3 DNA follows: TGCAGCGCCAGGACTAATGAGCAGTTCTTC. Translated, it gives CSARTNEQFF.

The chain employs TRBV9 and TRBJ2-1; 7 bases are a match to TRBD2. Germline V gene data show CDR1 as SGDLS and CDR2 as YYNGEE. With 1 base clipped from V and 8 bases from J, the junction kept 9 bases outside the gene matches. The CDR3 is 15 residues long. This chain's CDR3 is CASSVFGGGPDEQFF. DNA of the CDR3: TGTGCCAGCAGCGTATTTGGGGGAGGGCCAGATGAGCAGTTCTTC. Complete variable domain (other parts from reference TRBV9 and TRBJ2-1): DSGVTQTPKHLITATGQRVTLRCSPRSGDLSVYWYQQSLDQGLQFLIQYYNGEERAKGNILERFSAQQFPDLHSELNLSSLELGDSALYFCASSVFGGGPDEQFFGPGTRLTVL.

This chain connects TRBV15 to TRBJ1-6, with 9 bases fitting TRBD1. J lost 4 bases, V lost 5 bases, and 3 bases had no gene match. The CDR3 loop spans 15 amino acids. Germline V gene data show CDR1 as LNHNV and CDR2 as YYDKDF (reference sequence). CDR3 sequence: CATSGTGMYNSPLHF. As DNA, the CDR3 is TGTGCCACCAGCGGGACAGGGATGTATAATTCACCCCTCCACTTT.

J is TRBJ1-5 and V is TRBV2, with 9 bases identical to TRBD1. There are 14 residues in the CDR3. J lost 2 bases, V lost 6 bases, and 2 bases had no gene match. Germline lookup yields CDR1 SNHLY and CDR2 FYNNEI. CDR3 protein: CASRRTGGNQPQHF. CDR3 DNA sequence: TGTGCCAGCAGACGGACAGGGGGCAATCAGCCCCAGCATTTT.

This clonotype has only one observation. Without the conserved terminal phenylalanine or tryptophan, this CDR3 likely stems from a read error. CDR3 DNA sequence: TGTGCCAGCAGAGCCGGGACTAGTGGTTCGGGTGGGCAGTTCCTC. Amino acids: CASRAGTSGSGGQFL. This chain connects TRBV2 to TRBJ2-1; 8 nucleotides agree with TRBD2. Germline V gene sequence: CDR1 SNHLY, CDR2 FYNNEI. V shed 6 bases and J 12 bases; nucleotides not matched to a gene: 16. The CDR3 is 15 amino acids.

Regarding this clonotype: The junction and the germline gene differ at one end; a read error may be behind it. The rearrangement links TRBV25-1 to TRBJ1-6; TRBD1 agrees at 7 bases. CDR3 length: 13 residues. Germline V gene sequence: CDR1 MGHDK, CDR2 SYGVNS. In nucleotides, the CDR3 is TGTGCCAGCAGCTCTACAGGGGATTCACCCCTCCGCTTT. Residues: CASSSTGDSPLRF.

The V and J genes are TRBV20-1 and TRBJ2-7; possibly TRBD2 for D (7 bases). Looked up from germline, CDR1 is DFQATT and CDR2 is SNEGSKA (reference sequence). The ends were cut back, 1 base at V and 9 bases at J, with 16 bases in the middle. The CDR3 is 13 amino acids. The CDR3 coding sequence is TGCAGTGCTAGAGGGTTTGGCGGGGGCATGCAGTACTTC. Protein sequence: CSARGFGGGMQYF.

Many counts were recorded for this clonotype. J is TRBJ2-2 and V is TRBV19; D not resolved. Germline CDR1 reads LNHDA; CDR2 reads SQIVND (reference sequence). The V gene lost 7 bases and the J gene lost 7 bases, with 10 bases spanning the gap. This CDR3 is 12 amino acids long. The CDR3 coding sequence is TGTGCCAGTAAGAAGGTCATCGGGGAGCTGTTTTTT. It specifies CASKKVIGELFF. Combining the CDR3 with reference TRBV19 and TRBJ2-2 gives the whole variable domain DGGITQSPKYLFRKEGQNVTLSCEQNLNHDAMYWYRQDPGQGLRLIYYSQIVNDFQKGDIAEGYSVSREKKESFPLTVTSAQKNPTAFYLCASKKVIGELFFGEGSRLTVL.

This clonotype has ten or more counts. J is TRBJ2-1 and V is TRBV7-8; D is unclear. Germline CDR1 and CDR2: SGHVS and FQNEAQ. The CDR3 runs 14 residues. Trimming took off 1 base at V and 6 bases at J, with 10 bases between the two ends. In DNA, the CDR3 is TGTGCCAGCAGCTTAGGGGCAGCCTTCAATGAGCAGTTCTTC. Its translation is CASSLGAAFNEQFF.